This T cell receptor (beta chain) was sequenced during a study of monozygotic twins with inflammatory bowel disease. This CDR3 region has 14 residues. Germline CDR1 reads SGHRS; CDR2 reads YFSETQ. TCRdb reprocessed the 5' RACE reads, keeping one entry per CDR3 protein, no DNA. This repertoire includes 330,000 or so distinct CDR3 sequences. V and J are TRBV5-1 and TRBJ1-5. The receptor's source is a human donor with ulcerative colitis or Crohn's disease, or a healthy co-twin of an affected twin (not recorded which). Specimen: blood. The CDR3 reads CASSLEGNNQPQHF. The full variable domain, completed using reference TRBV5-1 and TRBJ1-5, is KAGVTQTPRYLIKTRGQQVTLSCSPISGHRSVSWYQQTPGQGLQFLFEYFSETQRNKGNFPGRFSGRQFSNSRSEMNVSTLELGDSALYLCASSLEGNNQPQHFGDGTRLSIL.